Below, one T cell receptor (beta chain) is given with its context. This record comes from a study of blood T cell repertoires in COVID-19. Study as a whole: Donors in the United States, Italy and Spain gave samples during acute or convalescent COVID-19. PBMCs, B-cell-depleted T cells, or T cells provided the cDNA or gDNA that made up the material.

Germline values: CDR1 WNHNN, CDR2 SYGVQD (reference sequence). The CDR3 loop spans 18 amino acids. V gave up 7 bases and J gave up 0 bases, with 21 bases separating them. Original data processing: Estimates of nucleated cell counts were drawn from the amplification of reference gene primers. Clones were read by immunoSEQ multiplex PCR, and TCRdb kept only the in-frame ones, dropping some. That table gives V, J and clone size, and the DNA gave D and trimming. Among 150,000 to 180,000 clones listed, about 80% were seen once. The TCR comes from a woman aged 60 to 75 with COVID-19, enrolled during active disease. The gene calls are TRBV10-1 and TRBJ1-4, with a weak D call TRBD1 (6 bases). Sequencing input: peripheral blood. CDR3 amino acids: CASTRTDIITATNEKLFF. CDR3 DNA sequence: TGCGCCAGCACAAGGACAGATATCATAACGGCAACTAATGAAAAACTGTTTTTT.